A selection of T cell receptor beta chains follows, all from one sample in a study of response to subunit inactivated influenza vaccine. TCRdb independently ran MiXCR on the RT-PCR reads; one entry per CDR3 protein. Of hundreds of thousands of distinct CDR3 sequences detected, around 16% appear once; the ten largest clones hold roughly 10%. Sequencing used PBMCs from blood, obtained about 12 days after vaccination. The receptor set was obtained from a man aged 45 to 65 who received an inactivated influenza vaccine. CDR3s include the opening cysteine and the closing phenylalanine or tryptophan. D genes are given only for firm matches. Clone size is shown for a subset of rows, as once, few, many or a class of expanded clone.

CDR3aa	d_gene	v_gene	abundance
CASSVTPDSGSYEQYF	-	TRBV9	few
CASSRQGRDTQYF	TRBD1	TRBV6-1	few
CSARSDRASTDTQYF	TRBD1	TRBV20-1	few
CASSPRWDAENTGELFF	-	TRBV7-9	-
CSASDSNSPLHF	-	TRBV20-1	-
CASSLAAGSRYEQYF	-	TRBV5-1	few
CASSPKYSPLKQFF	-	TRBV9	-
CASSDRGLTEAFF	TRBD1	TRBV19	once
CASSYSGQGNQPQHF	TRBD1	TRBV6-2/TRBV6-3	many
CASPGFSPLHF	-	TRBV6-2/TRBV6-3	-
CASSQEGRGNTEAFF	-	TRBV4-1	few
CASSTTRTVQETQYF	-	TRBV5-5	-
CASSQAMSGYTF	-	TRBV3-1	few
CSASPSATSTDTQYF	-	TRBV20-1	many
CASSQDIGLAGVYEQYF	TRBD2	TRBV3-1	-
CASINRRYGPSGRGGEETQYF	TRBD2	TRBV27	few
CAIRLAGSYEQYF	TRBD2	TRBV10-3	few
CASSVGQRNTGELFF	-	TRBV9	few
CASTYRGRAYEQYF	TRBD1	TRBV12-3/TRBV12-4	-
CSVGRDLAGGTRELFF	TRBD1	TRBV29-1	-
CATGDRVTYEQYF	TRBD1	TRBV24-1	few
CSAPRTGEHTQYF	TRBD1	TRBV20-1	-
CASSQTGTGANVLTF	-	TRBV14	many
CASISRADTIYF	-	TRBV6-6	few
CASSLLVTNYEQYF	-	TRBV7-9	-
CASSYHVPGKETQYF	-	TRBV28	-
CATSRDRGHEQYF	-	TRBV15	many
CASSRRDRATDTQYF	TRBD1	TRBV12-3/TRBV12-4	once
CSVSQQGATEAFF	-	TRBV29-1	few
CASSRLADNEQFF	TRBD2	TRBV6-1	few
CASSQDPSGIDEQYF	TRBD2	TRBV4-3	few
CATSPGQGQFF	-	TRBV15	few
CASSPTLGWRQPQHF	-	TRBV7-8	-
CASSLAPTRGTDTQYF	-	TRBV5-1	few
CASSLRQGVSNQPQHF	TRBD1	TRBV7-8	-
CASSLIQPFPGELFF	-	TRBV18	few
CASSTDRGGTEAFF	TRBD1	TRBV5-1	many
CASSLTIQETQYF	-	TRBV7-2	few
CASSITGQRTTSNYGYTF	TRBD1	TRBV19	-
CASSLVVGRTDTQYF	-	TRBV7-6	many
CASSFNGQDGYTF	TRBD1	TRBV28	-
CASSLLLAGDTDTQYF	TRBD2	TRBV5-4	few
CASSLSDRGNSPLHF	TRBD1	TRBV7-6	few
CASSYRRFTDTQYF	-	TRBV6-5	few
CASSRNRVAGELFF	-	TRBV28	-